The present T cell receptor (beta chain) was sequenced within a study of blood T cell repertoires in COVID-19. CDR1 and CDR2 (germline): SQVTM, ANQGSEA. The CDR3 runs 13 residues. V lost 2 bases and J 2 bases, leaving 7 bases between the germline ends. Assay: immunoSEQ multiplex PCR; the TCRdb copy retains only in-frame clones and omits some. This table holds roughly 190,000 clones, around 89% found once. The sequenced sample was peripheral blood. V gene TRBV29-1 combines with J gene TRBJ2-1, with a weak D call TRBD1 (6 bases). The receptor was derived from a human donor in a cohort sampled during active COVID-19. CDR3 sequence reads: CSVERGTYNEQFF. In DNA, the CDR3 is TGCAGCGTTGAAAGGGGGACCTACAATGAGCAGTTCTTC.